This T cell receptor beta chain was retrieved from a study of blood T cells in healthy people across ages. Trimming removed 1 base at V and 4 bases at J, with 5 bases between. Germline V gene lookup returns CDR1 SGHDN and CDR2 FVKESK. This CDR3 is built from 13 residues. Findings and caveats of the study: Unsorted PBMC input precluded a conclusive naive versus antigen-experienced comparison. While age rose, TCR beta diversity per million T cells dropped in a roughly linear way.

Together with a sample-barcoded 5' primer, a J-beta primer mix was included in a second PCR lasting roughly 6 to 12 cycles. TCRdb recomputed calls from the 5' RACE reads with MiXCR, one row per CDR3 protein. The table lists approximately 490,000 distinct CDR3 sequences, about 25% of them singletons. As to this clonotype: The antigen is undetermined.

In addition, the sample was reused for a study of T cells of mothers and their children. That paper notes: A primer called M1S, used in the second PCR, added sample barcodes and 2-4 random nucleotides. Detection yielded no persistent microchimeric T cell clones.

The chain is built from TRBV14 and TRBJ2-1, with D uncertain. The source of this sequence is a boy younger than 18 in good health. Sequencing was done on a sample of blood. CDR3 coding DNA: TGTGCCAGCAGCCAAGCGCAGTACAATGAGCAGTTCTTC. This gives the protein CASSQAQYNEQFF.